Detailed here is one T cell receptor beta chain. Produced via immunoSEQ multiplex PCR; TCRdb's table is partial and in-frame only. Here the sample spans some 54,000 clones, 93% being singletons. The sample is drawn from a study of T cell changes during pregnancy in multiple sclerosis. The ends were cut back, 3 bases at V and 5 bases at J, with 7 bases in the middle. Per the germline V gene, CDR1 is LGHNA and CDR2 is YSLEER. This CDR3 comprises 13 residues. Sequenced material: peripheral blood, taken after pregnancy. The rearrangement links TRBV4-3 to TRBJ2-2, with D uncertain. The receptor was isolated from a female donor with multiple sclerosis, enrolled in a pregnancy study. CDR3 protein: CASSQRLTGELFF. For the CDR3, the DNA is TGCGCCAGCAGCCAGAGACTTACCGGGGAGCTGTTTTTT.